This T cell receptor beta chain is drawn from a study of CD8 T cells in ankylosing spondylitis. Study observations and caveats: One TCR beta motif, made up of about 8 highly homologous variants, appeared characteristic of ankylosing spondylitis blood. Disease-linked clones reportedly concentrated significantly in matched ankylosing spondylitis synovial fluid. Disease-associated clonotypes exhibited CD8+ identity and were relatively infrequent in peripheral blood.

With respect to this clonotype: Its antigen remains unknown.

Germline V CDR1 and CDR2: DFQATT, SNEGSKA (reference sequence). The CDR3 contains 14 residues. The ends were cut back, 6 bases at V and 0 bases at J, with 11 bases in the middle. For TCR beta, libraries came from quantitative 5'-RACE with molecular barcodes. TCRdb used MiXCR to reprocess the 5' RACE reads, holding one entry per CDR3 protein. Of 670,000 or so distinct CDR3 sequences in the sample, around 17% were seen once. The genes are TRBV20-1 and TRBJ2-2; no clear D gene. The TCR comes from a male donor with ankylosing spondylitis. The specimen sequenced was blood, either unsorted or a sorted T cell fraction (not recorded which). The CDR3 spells CSATSLANTGELFF. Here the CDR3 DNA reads TGCAGTGCCACGTCCCTCGCGAACACCGGGGAGCTGTTTTTT.